The rows below give T cell receptor beta chains drawn from one sample of a study of blood T cells in healthy people across ages. TCRdb used MiXCR to reprocess the 5' RACE reads, holding one entry per CDR3 protein. Found here are fewer than 1.5 million distinct CDR3 sequences, approximately 38% of them singletons; the top ten hold 6.5% to 10%. Sequencing was carried out using blood. The origin of the receptors is a young woman in good health. CDR3s include the opening cysteine and the closing phenylalanine or tryptophan. Fields, in order: D gene, clone size, J gene, CDR3 length, V gene, CDR3 DNA, CDR3 protein. D genes are given only for firm matches. Expanded clones are given a class, and other clones once, few, many or no size at all.

TRBD1	few	TRBJ1-2	15	TRBV5-1	TGCGCCAGCAGCTTGGCCTCCGGGACAGTCTATGGCTACACCTTC	CASSLASGTVYGYTF
TRBD2	few	TRBJ2-3	15	TRBV20-1	TGCAGTGCTGGACCCCGCACTAGCGCCACAGATACGCAGTATTTT	CSAGPRTSATDTQYF
-	many	TRBJ2-7	11	TRBV25-1	TGTGCCAGCAGTATTCAGGGCGAGCAGTACTTC	CASSIQGEQYF
-	few	TRBJ2-5	14	TRBV7-9	TGTGCCAGCAGCAGAGGGACACCGCAAGAGACCCAGTACTTC	CASSRGTPQETQYF
TRBD2	many	TRBJ2-3	16	TRBV29-1	TGCAGCGTAACATTGCGACTAGCGTCTAGAGCAGATACGCAGTATTTT	CSVTLRLASRADTQYF
TRBD2	-	TRBJ2-7	18	TRBV6-2/TRBV6-3	TGTGCCAGCAGTTACCCAATACTAGCGGGAGGAAACTCCTACGAGCAGTACTTC	CASSYPILAGGNSYEQYF
-	few	TRBJ2-3	12	TRBV13	TGTGCCAGCAGCCTATCAGCAGCTACGCAGTATTTT	CASSLSAATQYF
-	-	TRBJ1-1	14	TRBV5-1	TGCGCCAGCAGCTCCACGAGGGGGGACACTGAAGCTTTCTTT	CASSSTRGDTEAFF
TRBD1	-	TRBJ2-7	14	TRBV6-6	TGTGCCAGCAGTACGACAGGGGGCAACGCCGAGCAGTACTTC	CASSTTGGNAEQYF
-	-	TRBJ2-1	15	TRBV20-1	TGCAGTGCTAGAGACCCCCCTGGAGGTTCCAATGAGCAGTTCTTC	CSARDPPGGSNEQFF
-	few	TRBJ1-5	14	TRBV7-9	TGTGCCAGCAGCTCCCGGGACCTAAATCAGCCCCAGCATTTT	CASSSRDLNQPQHF
-	few	TRBJ2-7	13	TRBV5-5	TGTGCCAGCAGCTTGGGGCAGGGTACCGAGCAGTACTTC	CASSLGQGTEQYF
TRBD2	-	TRBJ2-3	14	TRBV24-1	TGTGCCACCAGCCTAGCGGGGGGCACAGATACGCAGTATTTT	CATSLAGGTDTQYF
TRBD1	few	TRBJ1-2	14	TRBV3-1	TGTGCCAGCAGCCTCGCAGACAGGGAGAATGGCTACACCTTC	CASSLADRENGYTF
-	once	TRBJ2-7	14	TRBV6-2/TRBV6-3	TGTGCCAGCAGTTACCTGACAGACTTCTACGAGCAGTACTTC	CASSYLTDFYEQYF
-	-	TRBJ2-2	15	TRBV6-1	TGTGCCATCTGGGTGGCGGGAAGAAACACCGGGGAGTTGTTTTTT	CAIWVAGRNTGELFF
TRBD2	-	TRBJ2-2	17	TRBV20-1	TGCAGTGCTAGAGAGGGGACTAGCGGCGCGAACACCGGGGAGCTGTTTTTT	CSAREGTSGANTGELFF
TRBD1	-	TRBJ1-1	13	TRBV12-3/TRBV12-4	TGTGCCACCACACAGGGGTCAGGGCCTGAAGCTTTCTTT	CATTQGSGPEAFF
TRBD1	-	TRBJ2-3	15	TRBV10-3	TGTGCCATCAGTATGGGACAGGGGGGGACAGATACGCAGTATTTT	CAISMGQGGTDTQYF
-	few	TRBJ2-7	14	TRBV28	TGTGCCATACGAAGGGGTGTAAGCTCCTACGAGCAGTACTTC	CAIRRGVSSYEQYF
-	-	TRBJ2-2	12	TRBV7-3	TGTGCCAGCAGAGACCCGGGCGGGGAGCTGTTTTTT	CASRDPGGELFF
-	-	TRBJ2-3	12	TRBV2	TGTGCCAAGGAGGGTACGTCGGATACGCAGTATTTT	CAKEGTSDTQYF
TRBD1	-	TRBJ1-1	12	TRBV10-3	TGTGCCAGAGGGACAGGGAGGGCTGAAGCTTTCTTT	CARGTGRAEAFF
-	few	TRBJ2-7	12	TRBV12-5	TGTGCTAGTGGTCGGTCCGTGGGGGAGCAGTACTTC	CASGRSVGEQYF
-	-	TRBJ1-1	14	TRBV7-3	TGTGCCAGCAGCTTATCTACCGGTAACACTGAAGCTTTCTTT	CASSLSTGNTEAFF
-	once	TRBJ2-3	15	TRBV3-1	TGTGCCAGCAGCCAAGACAGGGCTAGCACAGATACGCAGTATTTT	CASSQDRASTDTQYF
-	few	TRBJ2-1	15	TRBV12-3/TRBV12-4	TGTGCCAGCAGTCCGGACAGAAGAAGGAACAATGAGCAGTTCTTC	CASSPDRRRNNEQFF
-	few	TRBJ2-3	14	TRBV18	TGTGCCAGCTCACCAGCATTAGGAGGAGATACGCAGTATTTT	CASSPALGGDTQYF
TRBD2	few	TRBJ2-1	19	TRBV6-1	TGTGCCAGCTGGGACGGACTAGCGGGGGCCTCAAGCTCCTACAATGAGCAGTTCTTC	CASWDGLAGASSSYNEQFF